A single count supports the clone carrying this TCR beta chain. Its antigen is currently unknown. This sample was included in a study of T-cell reconstitution after alpha-beta-depleted transplantation in children. General study results and limits: There were some patients whose high TCRbeta diversity at day 60 came from surviving recipient T cells and thymic progenitors. Approximately two months post-transplant, alpha-beta T cells reportedly originated from several hundred expanded graft clones.

Unique molecular identifiers were incorporated into the prepared TCRbeta library. From the PCR reads, TCRdb called clonotypes with MiXCR, one entry per CDR3 protein. This table has about 350,000 distinct CDR3 sequences, 16% appearing once. The J segment lost 9 bases and the V segment lost 2 bases, leaving 10 bases of the junction unmatched. The CDR3 runs 16 residues. The germline V gene encodes CDR1 SGHTA and CDR2 FQGNSA. Here the sequenced sample was PBMCs, mostly from graft donor cells, taken 360 days after TCRalphabeta/CD19-depleted stem cell transplant. The sequence came from a male patient between 2 and 10 years old who had a stem cell transplant for acute lymphoblastic leukemia, so the T cells may come from the graft donor. The chain combines TRBV7-2 with TRBJ2-1; 10 nucleotides match TRBD2. CDR3 residues: CASSLIRASGSREQFF. CDR3 sequence (DNA): TGTGCCAGCAGCTTAATCCGGGCTAGCGGGAGTCGTGAGCAGTTCTTC.